The 21 T cell receptor beta chains below all came from one sample that was sequenced in a study of HIV-infected patients and healthy controls. TCRdb reprocessed the 5' RACE reads with MiXCR, giving one entry per CDR3 protein. Altogether some 70,000 distinct CDR3 sequences are present, 15% to 20% being singletons, with the ten largest covering under 1.5%. The sequencing sample was made of CD4+ T cells from blood. These receptors all stem from a human donor in good health.

This clonotype showed up just a few times. The gene calls are TRBV7-9 and TRBJ2-1, with D tentatively TRBD1 (5 bases). The CDR3 loop spans 15 amino acids. V lost 5 bases and J 3 bases, leaving 14 bases between the germline ends. Per germline, CDR1 SEHNR and CDR2 FQNEAQ (reference sequence). The CDR3 loop reads CASSLAGNIYNEQFF. The CDR3 bases are TGTGCCAGCAGCCTCGCAGGGAACATCTACAATGAGCAGTTCTTC.

This clonotype was recorded a few times. The chain combines TRBV4-1 with TRBJ1-5, with 7 bases fitting TRBD1. The CDR3 has 15 amino acids. Germline CDR1 reads MGHRA; CDR2 reads YSYEKL. V trimming: 4 bases; J trimming: 6 bases; junction bases outside the gene matches: 9. CDR3 DNA sequence: TGCGCCAGCAGCCCTTTCGCAGGGGGTTCTCAGCCCCAGCATTTT. Translated, it gives CASSPFAGGSQPQHF.

The V and J genes are TRBV29-1 and TRBJ1-3, with TRBD1 matching over 8 bases. Germline V gene lookup returns CDR1 SQVTM and CDR2 ANQGSEA. V lost 4 bases, J lost 0 bases, and 5 bases stayed unmatched. The CDR3 loop spans 15 amino acids. The CDR3 region has the DNA TGCAGCGTTGGGGGGACAGGAGTCTCTGGAAACACCATATATTTT. Its protein is CSVGGTGVSGNTIYF.

The chain carries TRBV12-3 or TRBV12-4 and TRBJ2-3; TRBD1 aligns across 10 bases. Unmatched junction bases numbered 1, after V lost 4 bases and J lost 0 bases. This CDR3 is 15 amino acids long. The CDR3 DNA follows: TGTGCCAGCAGTTGGGGACAGGGGAGCACAGATACGCAGTATTTT. Its translation is CASSWGQGSTDTQYF.

This clonotype has only a few counts. V is TRBV19 and J is TRBJ1-1; 7 bases fit TRBD1. CDR3 length equals 13 residues. CDR1 is LNHDA, CDR2 SQIVND, per germline (reference sequence). J gave up 3 bases and V 4 bases, and 2 bases lay outside the gene matches. This CDR3 reads CASSKDRDTEAFF. The CDR3 DNA sequence: TGTGCCAGTAGTAAAGACAGGGACACTGAAGCTTTCTTT.

The genes are TRBV20-1 and TRBJ1-4; a weak D match, TRBD1 (6 bases). The germline V gene has CDR1 DFQATT and CDR2 SNEGSKA (reference sequence). V shed 4 bases and J shed 0 bases, with 12 bases lying between them. The CDR3 covers 15 residues. The CDR3 spells CSAKFGQPTNEKLFF. The CDR3 coding sequence is TGCAGTGCTAAATTTGGACAGCCAACTAATGAAAAACTGTTTTTT.

Many counts were recorded for this clonotype. The V gene is TRBV2, the J gene TRBJ1-1, with D unclear. V gave up 1 base and J gave up 4 bases, with 7 bases separating them. The CDR3 is 13 amino acids. Germline loops: CDR1 SNHLY, CDR2 FYNNEI. The CDR3: CASSEDPSTEAFF. The CDR3 DNA is TGTGCCAGCAGTGAAGACCCGTCCACTGAAGCTTTCTTT. Drawing the rest from reference TRBV2 and TRBJ1-1, the complete variable domain is EPEVTQTPSHQVTQMGQEVILRCVPISNHLYFYWYRQILGQKVEFLVSFYNNEISEKSEIFDDQFSVERPDGSNFTLKIRSTKLEDSAMYFCASSEDPSTEAFFGQGTRLTVV.

This clonotype was seen at least ten times. V and J are TRBV5-5 and TRBJ1-1; possibly TRBD1 for D (5 bases). The ends were cut back, 5 bases at V and 1 base at J, with 9 bases in the middle. Germline V gene sequence: CDR1 SGHKS, CDR2 YYEKEE (reference sequence). CDR3 length: 13 residues. CDR3 DNA: TGTGCCAGCAGGTGGGGCCGGAACACTGAAGCTTTCTTT. The encoded protein is CASRWGRNTEAFF.

This clonotype was picked up many times. The CDR3 nucleotides are TGTGCCAGCAGCCAACGGAACAGGGTCACCGGGGAGCTGTTTTTT. Its translation is CASSQRNRVTGELFF. The gene calls are TRBV14 and TRBJ2-2; D may be TRBD1 (6 bases). The CDR3 length is 15 residues. The V end was cut by 2 bases, the J end by 4 bases, with 11 bases between. Germline lookup yields CDR1 SGHDN and CDR2 FVKESK.

This chain joins TRBV20-1 and TRBJ1-3, with TRBD1 as a possible D gene (5 bases). V shed 5 bases and J shed 0 bases, with 8 bases lying between them. This CDR3 comprises 13 residues. Per the germline V gene, CDR1 is DFQATT and CDR2 is SNEGSKA (reference sequence). The CDR3 DNA follows: TGCAGTGCTTCCGACAGCTCTGGAAACACCATATATTTT. Protein sequence: CSASDSSGNTIYF.

The genes are TRBV4-1 and TRBJ2-1; D may correspond to TRBD1 or TRBD2 (5 bases each). Germline V lookup: CDR1 MGHRA, CDR2 YSYEKL. The CDR3 length is 17 residues. V was pared by 1 base and J by 7 bases, with 20 bases between. The CDR3: CASSQVDDRRTFNEQFF. Written as DNA, the CDR3 is TGCGCCAGCAGCCAAGTCGACGACAGAAGGACTTTTAATGAGCAGTTCTTC.

This clonotype was detected a few times. The CDR3 spells CASSSSRRQYF. CDR3 DNA sequence: TGTGCCAGCAGCTCCAGTCGGAGGCAGTATTTT. V gene TRBV7-8 combines with J gene TRBJ2-3; D is undetermined. Germline V gene lookup returns CDR1 SGHVS and CDR2 FQNEAQ. The V end was cut by 4 bases, the J end by 11 bases, with 10 bases between. The CDR3 runs 11 residues.

In its sample, this clonotype was seen a few times. The CDR3 region has the DNA TGTGCCAGCATGGGGGTCACGAACACCGGGGAGCTGTTTTTT. Translation gives CASMGVTNTGELFF. The rearrangement uses TRBV3-1 and TRBJ2-2, with D perhaps assigned TRBD1 or TRBD2 (5 bases each). CDR1 is LGHDT, CDR2 YNNKEL, per germline (reference sequence). The CDR3 consists of 14 residues. Trimming removed 7 bases at V and 0 bases at J, with 9 bases between.

This clonotype has just a few counts. The chain combines TRBV7-8 with TRBJ1-1; D may be TRBD1 (6 bases). Germline CDR1 SGHVS, CDR2 FQNEAQ. The CDR3 totals 14 residues. The germline V and J ends were trimmed by 5 bases and 1 base, with 11 bases remaining between them. CDR3 in amino acids: CASSPRDKNTEAFF. The CDR3 bases are TGTGCCAGCAGCCCCCGGGACAAGAACACTGAAGCTTTCTTT.

This clonotype has just a few counts. The rearrangement uses TRBV11-2 and TRBJ2-5, with TRBD1 matching over 11 bases. Germline CDR1 is SGHAT and CDR2 is FQNNGV. This CDR3 region has 15 residues. Trimming took 5 bases from V and 5 from J; bases not matched to a gene: 7. The CDR3 region has the DNA TGTGCCAGCAGCCCCCGGACAGGGGGCGCGGAGACCCAGTACTTC. The encoded protein is CASSPRTGGAETQYF.

The rearrangement uses TRBV7-3 and TRBJ2-2; D unclear. Germline V gene sequence: CDR1 SGHTA, CDR2 FQGTGA. Trimming pared 6 bases from V and 4 bases from J, leaving 9 bases between. The CDR3 contains 13 residues. CDR3 region: CASRYTVTGELFF. CDR3 bases: TGTGCCAGCAGGTATACAGTCACCGGGGAGCTGTTTTTT.

This clonotype was seen just once. The V call is TRBV6-5, the J call TRBJ1-2; 7 bases match TRBD1. J gave up 4 bases and V 2 bases, and 13 bases lay outside the gene matches. CDR1 is MNHEY, CDR2 SVGAGI, per germline. The CDR3 sequence is 17 residues long. This chain's CDR3 is CASSYRGLGRSSYGYTF. CDR3 DNA: TGTGCCAGCAGTTACAGGGGGCTTGGGCGATCGAGCTATGGCTACACCTTC.

The rearrangement links TRBV5-1 to TRBJ2-5, with D possibly matching TRBD1 (7 bases). Germline CDR1 reads SGHRS; CDR2 reads YFSETQ. V was clipped by 4 bases and J by 4 bases, with 14 bases between them. The length of the CDR3 is 14 residues. The chain's CDR3 is CASSHNRGGETQYF. The CDR3, as DNA: TGCGCCAGCAGCCATAACAGGGGAGGAGAGACCCAGTACTTC.

The chain recombines TRBV4-1 with TRBJ2-7, with TRBD2 matching 9 bases. CDR1 and CDR2 from the germline V gene are MGHRA and YSYEKL. The CDR3 runs to 18 residues. The V and J ends lost 0 bases and 2 bases, in that order; junction bases with no gene match: 11. CDR3 in DNA: TGCGCCAGCAGCCAAGATTGGCTAGCGGGATGGGGGGCCTACGAGCAGTACTTC. Amino acids: CASSQDWLAGWGAYEQYF.

Ten or more counts support this clonotype. Written as DNA, the CDR3 is TGTGCCAGCAGACCACAGGGAAACACTGAAGCTTTCTTT. Protein: CASRPQGNTEAFF. The chain links TRBV12-3 or TRBV12-4 to TRBJ1-1, with a tentative D call TRBD1 (6 bases). V was pared by 6 bases and J by 2 bases, with 10 bases between. The CDR3 consists of 13 residues.

This clonotype was counted many times. The chain joins TRBV4-1 to TRBJ2-1, with unresolved D. This CDR3 comprises 16 residues. The V and J ends lost 1 base and 0 bases respectively, with 10 bases between them. Germline V gene lookup returns CDR1 MGHRA and CDR2 YSYEKL. CDR3 protein: CASSQVRSYSYNEQFF. The CDR3 nucleotides read TGCGCCAGCAGCCAAGTCAGGTCGTACTCCTACAATGAGCAGTTCTTC.